The rows below give T cell receptor beta chains drawn from one sample of a study of shared clonotypes between healthy human individuals. Produced via immunoSEQ multiplex PCR; TCRdb's table is partial and in-frame only. The sample has approximately 1.9 million clones, just over 90% seen once; the top ten hold less than 2%. Sequenced input: naive CD8+ T cells from PBMCs. The receptor set was obtained from a man aged 18 to 30 in good health. Some clones in this sample may be carry-over from other donors' samples. CDR3s include the opening cysteine and the closing phenylalanine or tryptophan. D genes are given only for firm matches. Size is omitted from some rows. Given values are once, few, many or a class for expanded clones.

CDR3aa	CDR3nt	abundance	v_gene	j_gene	d_gene
CASSVRGGSLYEQYF	TGCGCCAGCAGCGTCCGGGGCGGGAGTCTATACGAGCAGTACTTC	NA	TRBV5-1	TRBJ2-7	TRBD2
CATETRDRGDNEQFF	TGTGCCACCGAAACCCGGGACAGGGGGGATAATGAGCAGTTCTTC	NA	TRBV10-3	TRBJ2-1	TRBD1
CASSLKQGGGNTIYF	TGTGCCAGCAGTTTAAAACAGGGCGGGGGAAACACCATATATTTT	NA	TRBV27	TRBJ1-3	NA
CASSQGGDTQYF	TGCGCCAGCAGCCAAGGGGGGGATACGCAGTATTTT	NA	TRBV4-1	TRBJ2-3	NA
CASSSRDSSFYEQYF	TGTGCCAGTAGTTCGAGGGACAGCTCCTTCTACGAGCAGTACTTC	NA	TRBV19	TRBJ2-7	TRBD1
CASSSIFSNTGELFF	TGTGCCAGCAGCTCTATTTTTTCGAACACCGGGGAGCTGTTTTTT	NA	TRBV11-3	TRBJ2-2	NA
CASGTAYTEAFF	TGTGCCAGCGGGACAGCCTACACTGAAGCTTTCTTT	NA	TRBV14	TRBJ1-1	TRBD1
CSSILRYEQYF	TGCAGTTCAATCTTGCGGTACGAGCAGTACTTC	NA	TRBV20-1	TRBJ2-7	NA
CASSPLEGYEQYF	TGTGCCAGCAGCCCCCTGGAGGGCTACGAGCAGTACTTC	NA	TRBV11-2	TRBJ2-7	NA
CASSGRREFSGNTTYF	TGTGCCAGCAGCGGTCGACGGGAGTTCTCTGGAAACACCACATATTTT	NA	TRBV7-9	TRBJ1-3	NA
CASSLGLPRGHVF	TGCGCCAGCAGCTTGGGGCTACCCCGGGGGCATGTCTTC	NA	TRBV5-1	TRBJ2-1	NA
CASTRPSNQPQHF	TGTGCCAGCACCCGGCCGAGCAATCAGCCCCAGCATTTT	NA	TRBV28	TRBJ1-5	NA
CASNTWVGSYEQYF	TGTGCCAGCAACACATGGGTAGGATCCTACGAGCAGTACTTC	NA	TRBV2	TRBJ2-7	NA
CASSSPRRIVGFF	TGCGCCAGCAGCTCCCCCAGGAGGATCGTAGGGTTCTTC	NA	TRBV5-1	TRBJ2-1	NA
CASSYGTANEKLFF	TGTGCCAGCAGCTACGGGACAGCCAATGAAAAACTGTTTTTT	NA	TRBV13	TRBJ1-4	TRBD1
CASSSLGVSSYEQYF	TGTGCCAGCAGCTCCCTCGGGGTTAGTAGCTACGAGCAGTACTTC	NA	TRBV7-8	TRBJ2-7	NA
CASSLEGPGGPYEQYF	TGTGCCAGCAGCTTAGAAGGTCCGGGAGGGCCCTACGAGCAGTACTTC	NA	TRBV7-8	TRBJ2-7	TRBD2
CASSTRGLLYEQYF	TGTGCCAGCAGTACCCGGGGACTCCTCTACGAGCAGTACTTC	once	TRBV27	TRBJ2-7	NA
CASILTRQGFQPQHF	TGTGCCAGCATACTAACGCGACAGGGTTTTCAGCCCCAGCATTTT	NA	TRBV28	TRBJ1-5	TRBD1
CASSITWNTEAFF	TGTGCCAGCAGCATTACCTGGAACACTGAAGCTTTCTTT	NA	TRBV7-3	TRBJ1-1	NA
CASSHLPETSGREYEQYF	TGCGCCAGCAGCCATCTTCCGGAGACTAGCGGGAGGGAGTACGAGCAGTACTTC	NA	TRBV4-1	TRBJ2-7	TRBD2
CASSGSGREDTGELFF	TGTGCCAGCAGCGGTAGCGGGAGGGAGGACACCGGGGAGCTGTTTTTT	NA	TRBV9	TRBJ2-2	TRBD2
CASSYSTGGVSYEQYF	TGTGCCAGCAGTTACTCGACCGGGGGAGTCTCCTACGAGCAGTACTTC	once	TRBV6-5	TRBJ2-7	NA
CASSRLAGVNEQFF	TGTGCCAGCAGTCGGCTAGCGGGAGTGAATGAGCAGTTCTTC	NA	TRBV27	TRBJ2-1	TRBD2
CASSQGSFGTAKNIQYF	TGTGCCAGCAGCCAAGGAAGCTTCGGGACAGCCAAAAACATTCAGTACTTC	NA	TRBV14	TRBJ2-4	NA
CASSLGGGEQYF	TGTGCCAGCAGCTTGGGAGGGGGCGAGCAGTACTTC	NA	TRBV7-9	TRBJ2-7	NA
CASSQTGSLGEQYF	TGTGCCAGCAGCCAGACCGGGTCCCTTGGCGAGCAGTACTTC	NA	TRBV9	TRBJ2-7	NA
CAIRGHSSYNEQFF	TGTGCCATCAGAGGACATAGCTCCTACAATGAGCAGTTCTTC	NA	TRBV10-3	TRBJ2-1	NA
CASSLGGRPPFF	TGTGCCAGCAGCTTAGGCGGGAGACCGCCGTTCTTC	NA	TRBV7-9	TRBJ2-1	TRBD2
CASSLGDYVSYEQYF	TGCGCCAGCAGCTTGGGGGACTACGTATCCTACGAGCAGTACTTC	NA	TRBV5-1	TRBJ2-7	TRBD2
CASSSLPLTREQYF	TGTGCCAGCTCATCTCTACCACTTACTCGCGAGCAGTACTTC	NA	TRBV18	TRBJ2-7	NA
CASSLAGRPLDEQYF	TGTGCCAGCAGTTTAGCGGGACGGCCTTTGGACGAGCAGTACTTC	NA	TRBV28	TRBJ2-7	NA
CASTWTSGYTGELFF	TGTGCCAGCACTTGGACTAGCGGCTACACCGGGGAGCTGTTTTTT	NA	TRBV6-1	TRBJ2-2	TRBD2
CASSSTGGSFYEQYF	TGCGCCAGCAGCAGCACAGGGGGTTCCTTCTACGAGCAGTACTTC	NA	TRBV5-1	TRBJ2-7	TRBD1
CASSTDRVGYGYTF	TGCGCCAGCAGCACGGACAGGGTAGGCTATGGCTACACCTTC	NA	TRBV5-1	TRBJ1-2	TRBD1
CASSPSGGLADYNEQFF	TGTGCCAGCAGTCCGTCCGGCGGACTAGCGGATTACAATGAGCAGTTCTTC	NA	TRBV27	TRBJ2-1	TRBD2
CASSPSRRDGYTF	TGTGCCAGCTCACCTAGCCGGCGGGATGGCTACACCTTC	NA	TRBV18	TRBJ1-2	NA